The clone carrying this T cell receptor beta chain came up a few times. Its antigen is not identified. This CDR3 spans 11 amino acids. Trimming cost V 7 bases and J 0 bases, with 6 bases left between them. In germline, CDR1 is SQVTM, CDR2 ANQGSEA. The entry originates in a study of T cell repertoires in cytomegalovirus infection. Background on the study: From public TCR beta signatures came an indication of both CMV infection and matching HLA type. Findings and limits, study-wide: CMV carriers having the relevant HLA were flagged by cumulative public TCR beta family frequency. Within the response measured ex vivo, HLA-C-restricted CMV-specific TCR beta clonotypes were dominant.

TCRdb re-derived calls from the reads in MiXCR, one entry per CDR3 protein. The table includes around 300,000 distinct CDR3 sequences, about 23% detected once. The sample taken for sequencing was PBMCs. This rearrangement joins TRBV29-1 to TRBJ1-2; TRBD1 might be the D (6 bases). This TCR was sampled from a human donor in good health (CMV status not recorded). Some clones in this sample may be carry-over from other donors' samples. The CDR3 nucleotides are TGCAGCGCAGGGGCTAACTATGGCTACACCTTC. Its protein product is CSAGANYGYTF.